This T cell receptor (beta chain) is from a study of cytomegalovirus exposure and HLA in healthy donors (dated by TCRdb to between 2016 and 2019). A note on the overall study: An earlier analysis of 587 of the donors reported about 300 Gb of sequence data and 117 million unique TCR beta sequences obtained from approximately 180 million T cells. The number of typed donors differed by locus: about 629-630 for A, B, C, DRB1 and DQB1; 500 to 550 for DQA1; approximately 610 for DPA1; and about 470 for DPB1. In an earlier analysis of a few hundred of the donors, high-throughput TCR beta sequencing was used to judge whether each TCR beta V gene segment behaved as functional or pseudogenic. Four or five DR-DQ haplotypes were handled as single units for association and clustering, since linkage in the cohort was strong. Roughly 300 gigabases of sequencing data and around 80 million unique TCR sequences made up an early release that covered some 640 HLA-typed donors. A later genetic analysis used genome-wide SNP genotypes for about 65% of the roughly 670 donors, treating that subset as a discovery cohort. To predict cytomegalovirus infection status, the study combined high-throughput TCR immunosequencing, statistical association of individual TCRs with disease status, and machine learning. Donor age, sex, ethnicity and CMV serostatus were compiled together with the repertoire data. A separate validation cohort of roughly 110 different subjects was used in addition to the 666-subject first cohort. Rather than using new phenotypic data, the later analysis identified candidate immune exposures from TCR beta sequences and from how often those sequences occurred across donors. Among several hundred genotyped donors of the cohort, an average of about 240,000 unique TCR beta nucleotide sequences was sequenced per donor, of which about 18% were non-productive. The study was designed to test whether signatures of past pathogen exposure could be identified by cataloging public T cell receptors. All discovery cohort repertoires had been generated using a single sequencing platform. HLA typing included class I and class II loci at four-digit resolution. Using immunosequencing, the study profiled T cell repertoires from 500 to 800 subjects and related those repertoires to cytomegalovirus serostatus. To study patterns of TCR occurrence, a later analysis re-analyzed previously published TCR beta repertoires from 666 donors and added high-resolution HLA genotyping. The genetic ancestry cluster associated with self-reported Caucasian donors included around four fifths of the 398 genotyped donors. The research as a whole found: A further reported finding was that TCR beta sequences accurately predicted the HLA-A and HLA-B alleles for most subjects in the first cohort. Because counts were too low, about 18 rarely observed V segments, including chromosome 9 orphons, were left out of the earlier analysis of some 640 of the donors. When HLA alleles, especially DR and DQ, strongly co-occurred, attributing TCR associations to individual alleles was difficult. A later analysis associated about 18,000 TCR beta sequences with specific HLA alleles at a false discovery rate of 0.05. While some public TCRs were present in many individuals, most TCR sequences turned up only very rarely across donors. Compared with equally common non-associated chains, HLA-associated TCR beta chains in a later analysis were more clonally expanded and had lower generation probabilities. Roughly uniform sequencing depth across donors was assumed in presence/absence analyses, although this assumption may not hold. In a later genetic analysis, fewer N-insertions in productive TCRs were reported among donors in an Asian-associated ancestry cluster than the approximately 670-donor mean. The cohort was sequenced for TCR beta chains only, and without alpha or paired-chain data the features that could be detected were limited. The 87-base-pair reads could not distinguish some IMGT-functional V segments, including TRBV6-2 and TRBV6-3, so those segments were excluded. A later genetic analysis associated a missense DCLRE1C variant with V-gene and J-gene trimming of TCR beta chains, and an independent cohort replicated the association. Linkage disequilibrium might explain the correlated functional status among segregating V segments, but an unknown experimental factor could not be ruled out. An earlier analysis of 587 of the donors showed that most TCR beta V segments appeared in productive rearrangements either about 87% or about 30% of the time, which broadly matched IMGT annotations. CMV serostatus was the only immune exposure information available for the cohort. A later analysis found that most CMV-associated TCR beta chains appeared HLA-restricted, with HLA associations seemingly driven largely by CMV exposure. Because HLA typing was missing for some donors at each locus, association tests included only the typed subset. According to a later analysis, parvovirus B19, influenza, CMV and Epstein-Barr virus appeared linked to several top co-occurrence clusters. In vitro tests confirmed that a few of the cytomegalovirus-associated TCR beta chains recognize cytomegalovirus antigens. Cytomegalovirus status was reported to be diagnosed by the classifier with high specificity and sensitivity in both the original and validation cohorts. A total of 164 TCR beta chains were listed by the study as associated with cytomegalovirus. According to a later analysis, TCR association rates differed among HLA loci, with DRB1 alleles showing the most associated TCRs and HLA-C alleles showing the fewest. A group of highly shared sequence variants was considered likely to be a technical artifact of the sequencing pipeline. The authors suggested that the approach could potentially be generalized to other disease states and immunological phenotypes.

Library method: the immunoSEQ multiplex PCR assay. For the multiplex PCR, a mixture combining 60 forward primers for TCR Vbeta segments and 13 reverse primers for TCR Jbeta segments was used. The CDR3 region of rearranged TCR beta genes was amplified from genomic DNA with a multiplex PCR assay. Amplified TCR beta libraries were sequenced as 87-base-pair reads on the Illumina HiSeq System. From the authors' description of their analysis: In a later analysis, some 80 million unique TCR beta chains were counted across the roughly 610 repertoires, and roughly 11 million of these chains were shared by at least two donors. A nearest-neighbor algorithm error-corrected the raw reads and collapsed the reads into unique sequences, merging closely related sequences to remove PCR and sequencing errors. CDR3 sequences were aligned to IMGT reference sequences to assign V, D and J gene segments. Each retained sequence needed at least a six-nucleotide match to both a V gene segment and a J gene segment. A rearrangement was called productive if the CDR3 had no stop codons and remained in frame with V and J, and every other rearrangement was called non-productive. Following IMGT convention, CDR3 was defined as the stretch from the second conserved V-encoded cysteine to the conserved J-encoded phenylalanine. In an earlier analysis of 587 of the donors, sequences lacking an unambiguous match to a single V gene segment were excluded. In an earlier analysis of several hundred of the donors, V segments were called functional above 56.7% productive rearrangements and were called segregating when the between-donor standard deviation exceeded 5%. A statistical classification framework was built for diagnosing cytomegalovirus status from the catalog of TCR beta chain sequences. V and J gene assignment, in a later analysis, came from comparing TCR nucleotide sequences with IMGT/GENE-DB human TR gene sequences. The TCRdist pipeline was used in a later analysis to assign CDR3 sequences and most-parsimonious VDJ recombination scenarios. A later analysis defined each TCR beta chain by its CDR3 amino acid sequence plus V-gene family, and excluded reads lacking a unique V-gene family. A later analysis removed 500 to 650 highly shared, low-generation-probability nucleotide sequences to deal with suspected cross-contamination and a sequencing artifact. For each public chain, a later analysis derived a clonal expansion index from normalized ranks of inferred template counts within each repertoire. A later analysis computed generation probabilities with a VDJ recombination model fitted to out-of-frame rearrangements, and checked the results against IGoR. A later analysis scored TCR-TCR, TCR-HLA and TCR-CMV co-occurrence with hypergeometric tests, applying a repertoire-size bias correction to TCR pairs. To estimate false discovery rates, a later analysis permuted the HLA or CMV assignments 20 times. In a later analysis, co-occurring TCRs were grouped using DBSCAN, and TCRdist sequence similarity was added for clustering within HLA-allele-positive subsets. For co-occurrence clustering, repertoires with fewer than 30,000 or more than 120,000 public chains were excluded, along with a handful of repertoires with anomalous nucleotide sharing. Sourced from immuneACCESS, this table was stored by TCRdb with only in-frame sequences that have V and J called. A share of the clones is absent; for the studies checked, an unresolved V gene accounts for under half, and the remainder has no known explanation. V and J calls and clone size follow that table, whereas D and trimming were derived from the DNA. The sample data list 200,000 to 250,000 clones, and more than 85% of these were observed just once. The ten largest account for over 0.95% of the sample.

The cohort was made up of around 720 healthy bone marrow donors. At the time of sampling, all cohort members were nominally healthy, though unrecorded immune exposures were likely present. The donor tested CMV seronegative, placing the donor among the 350 to 400 seronegative members of the cohort. Each donor provided a peripheral blood sample, and peripheral blood mononuclear cells were used for TCR beta sequencing. Genomic DNA was extracted from the blood cell samples with the Qiagen DNeasy Blood Extraction Kit. To note about this clone: What antigen it recognizes has not been identified. Per-base quality was not reported, and no clone a single base away is much larger than it.

The V and J ends are trimmed by 1 base and 2 bases, leaving 9 bases between them. Counted from cysteine to phenylalanine, this CDR3 has 15 amino acids. Only the CDR3 DNA is retained, 45 bases long and in frame from the first base. The germline V gene (reference sequence) gives CDR1 as WNHNN and CDR2 as SYGVQD. The clonotype was recovered from a woman aged 18-29 years in good health and CMV-seronegative. This sequence uses TRBV10-1 and TRBJ1-3, with the D segment identity uncertain. Sample: PBMCs. The encoded CDR3 is CASSEWRVPGNTIYF. The nucleotides read TGCGCCAGCAGTGAGTGGAGGGTCCCTGGAAACACCATATATTTT.